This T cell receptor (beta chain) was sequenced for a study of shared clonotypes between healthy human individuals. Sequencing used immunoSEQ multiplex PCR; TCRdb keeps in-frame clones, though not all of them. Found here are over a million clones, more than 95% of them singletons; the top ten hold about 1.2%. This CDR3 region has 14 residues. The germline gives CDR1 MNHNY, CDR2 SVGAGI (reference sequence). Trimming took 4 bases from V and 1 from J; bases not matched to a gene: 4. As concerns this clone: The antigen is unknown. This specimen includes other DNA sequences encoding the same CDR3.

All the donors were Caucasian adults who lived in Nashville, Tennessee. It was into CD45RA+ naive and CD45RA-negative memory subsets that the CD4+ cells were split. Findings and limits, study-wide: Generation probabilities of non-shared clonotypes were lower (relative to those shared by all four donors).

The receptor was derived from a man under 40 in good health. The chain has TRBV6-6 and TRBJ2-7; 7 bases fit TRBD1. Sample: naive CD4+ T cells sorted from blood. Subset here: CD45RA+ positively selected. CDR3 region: CASSSPGQSYEQYF. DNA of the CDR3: TGTGCCAGCAGTTCCCCGGGACAGTCCTACGAGCAGTACTTC.